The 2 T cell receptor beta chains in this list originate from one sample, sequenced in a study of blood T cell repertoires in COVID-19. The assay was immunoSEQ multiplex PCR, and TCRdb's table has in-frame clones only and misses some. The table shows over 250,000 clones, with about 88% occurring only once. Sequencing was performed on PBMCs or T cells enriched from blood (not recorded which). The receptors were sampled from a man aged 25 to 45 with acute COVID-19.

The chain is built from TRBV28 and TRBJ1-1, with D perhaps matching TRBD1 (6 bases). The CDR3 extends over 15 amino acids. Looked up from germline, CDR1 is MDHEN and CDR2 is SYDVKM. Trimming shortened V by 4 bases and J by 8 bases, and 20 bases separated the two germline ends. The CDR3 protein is CASSSQVGTGQEAFF. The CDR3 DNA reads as TGTGCCAGCAGTTCCCAGGTAGGGACGGGACAAGAAGCTTTCTTT.

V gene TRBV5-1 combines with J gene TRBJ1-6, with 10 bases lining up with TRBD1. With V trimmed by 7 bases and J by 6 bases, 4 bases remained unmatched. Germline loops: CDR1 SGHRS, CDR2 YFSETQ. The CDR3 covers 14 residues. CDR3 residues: CASCRDRGNSPLHF. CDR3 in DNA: TGCGCCAGCTGTCGGGACAGGGGTAATTCACCCCTCCACTTT.